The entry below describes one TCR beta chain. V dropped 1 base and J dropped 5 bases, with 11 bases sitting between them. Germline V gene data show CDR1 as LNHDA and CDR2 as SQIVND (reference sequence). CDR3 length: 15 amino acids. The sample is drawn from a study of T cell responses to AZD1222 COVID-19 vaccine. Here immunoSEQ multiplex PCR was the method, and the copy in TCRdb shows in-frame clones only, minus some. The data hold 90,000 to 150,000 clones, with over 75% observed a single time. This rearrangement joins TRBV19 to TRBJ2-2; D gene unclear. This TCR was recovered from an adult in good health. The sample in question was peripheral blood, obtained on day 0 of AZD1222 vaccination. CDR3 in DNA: TGTGCCAGTAGTATAGGATTCCCGTTGACCGGGGAGCTGTTTTTT. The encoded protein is CASSIGFPLTGELFF.